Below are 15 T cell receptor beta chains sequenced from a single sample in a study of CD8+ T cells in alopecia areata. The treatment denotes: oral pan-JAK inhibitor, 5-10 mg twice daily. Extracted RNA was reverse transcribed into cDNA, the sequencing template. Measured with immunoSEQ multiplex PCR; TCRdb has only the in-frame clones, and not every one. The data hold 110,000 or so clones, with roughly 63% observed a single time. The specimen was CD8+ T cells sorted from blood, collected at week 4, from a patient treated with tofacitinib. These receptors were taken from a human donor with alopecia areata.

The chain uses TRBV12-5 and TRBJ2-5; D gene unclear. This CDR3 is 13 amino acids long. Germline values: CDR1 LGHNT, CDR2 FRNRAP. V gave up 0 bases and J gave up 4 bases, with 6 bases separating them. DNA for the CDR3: TGTGCTAGTGGTTTGGTACCCGGAGAGACCCAGTACTTC. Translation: CASGLVPGETQYF.

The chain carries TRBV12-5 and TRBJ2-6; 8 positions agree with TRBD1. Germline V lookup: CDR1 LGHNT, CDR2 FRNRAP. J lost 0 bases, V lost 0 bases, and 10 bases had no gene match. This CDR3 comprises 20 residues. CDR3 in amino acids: CASGLVPVGQASSGANVLTF. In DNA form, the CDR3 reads TGTGCTAGTGGTTTGGTACCAGTGGGACAGGCGAGCTCTGGGGCCAACGTCCTGACTTTC.

CDR3 in DNA: TGTGCCATCAGTGGGGTCCGGGACACACGCACAGATACGCAGTATTTT. Its translation: CAISGVRDTRTDTQYF. This chain links TRBV10-3 with TRBJ2-3; TRBD1 is a possible D gene (6 bases). Germline V gives CDR1 ENHRY, CDR2 SYGVKD. This CDR3 is built from 16 residues. The ends were cut back, 4 bases at V and 1 base at J, with 15 bases in the middle.

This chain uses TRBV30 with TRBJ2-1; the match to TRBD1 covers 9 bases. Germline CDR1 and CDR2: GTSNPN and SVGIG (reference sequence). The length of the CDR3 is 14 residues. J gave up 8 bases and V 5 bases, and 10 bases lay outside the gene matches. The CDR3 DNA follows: TGTGCCTGGTCGTCCGGGACAGGGCAGGATGAGCAGTTCTTC. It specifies CAWSSGTGQDEQFF.

CDR3 DNA: TGTGCCAGCAGTTACTCCGACAGTAACGAGCAGTACTTC. It is translated as CASSYSDSNEQYF. V is TRBV6-5 and J is TRBJ2-7, with D possibly TRBD1 on 5 matching bases. This CDR3 has 13 residues. CDR1 is MNHEY and CDR2 is SVGAGI in the germline V gene. Deletions cut 0 bases from V and 5 bases from J, with 8 bases between.

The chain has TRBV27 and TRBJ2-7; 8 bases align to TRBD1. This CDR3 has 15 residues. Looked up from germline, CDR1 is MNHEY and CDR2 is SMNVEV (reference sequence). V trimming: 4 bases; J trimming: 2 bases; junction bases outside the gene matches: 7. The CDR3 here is CASSYQTGVPYEQYF. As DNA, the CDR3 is TGTGCCAGCAGTTATCAGACAGGGGTCCCCTACGAGCAGTACTTC.

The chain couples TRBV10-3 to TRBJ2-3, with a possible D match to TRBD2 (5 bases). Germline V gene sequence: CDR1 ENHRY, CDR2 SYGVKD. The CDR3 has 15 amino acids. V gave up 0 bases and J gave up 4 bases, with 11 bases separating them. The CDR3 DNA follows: TGTGCCATCAGTGAGTCCACTCTAGCTCCAGATACGCAGTATTTT. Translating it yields CAISESTLAPDTQYF.

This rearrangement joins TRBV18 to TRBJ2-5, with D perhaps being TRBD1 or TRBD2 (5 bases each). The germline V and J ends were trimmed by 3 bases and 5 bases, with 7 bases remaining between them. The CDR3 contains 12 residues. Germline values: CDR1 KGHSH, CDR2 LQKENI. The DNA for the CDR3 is TGTGCCAGCTCACCGGGGGTGGAGACCCAGTACTTC. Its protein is CASSPGVETQYF.

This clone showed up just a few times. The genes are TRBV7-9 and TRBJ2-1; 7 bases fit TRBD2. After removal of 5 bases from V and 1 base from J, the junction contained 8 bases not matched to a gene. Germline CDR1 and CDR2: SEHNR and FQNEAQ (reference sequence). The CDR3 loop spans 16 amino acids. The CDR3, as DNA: TGTGCCAGCAGCCCCAAACCGGGGGGTTCCTACAATGAGCAGTTCTTC. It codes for CASSPKPGGSYNEQFF.

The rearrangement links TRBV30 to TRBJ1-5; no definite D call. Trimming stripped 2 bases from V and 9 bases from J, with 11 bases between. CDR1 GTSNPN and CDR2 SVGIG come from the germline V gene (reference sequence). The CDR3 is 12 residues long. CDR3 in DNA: TGTGCCTGGAGTTTGGGTGGAGGGCCCCAGCATTTT. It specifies CAWSLGGGPQHF.

CDR3: CAWSVSSGGYEQYF. The CDR3 DNA reads as TGTGCCTGGAGTGTATCTAGCGGGGGTTACGAGCAGTACTTC. The J gene is TRBJ2-7, the V gene TRBV30; TRBD2 matches at 10 bases. With V trimmed by 0 bases and J by 4 bases, 3 bases remained unmatched. This CDR3 has 14 amino acids. CDR1 and CDR2 (germline): GTSNPN, SVGIG (reference sequence).

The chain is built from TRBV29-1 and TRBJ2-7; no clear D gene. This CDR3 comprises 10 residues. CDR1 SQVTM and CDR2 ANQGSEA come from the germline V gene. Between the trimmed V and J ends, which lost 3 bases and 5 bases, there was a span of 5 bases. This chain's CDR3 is CSVDDDEQYF. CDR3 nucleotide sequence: TGCAGCGTTGACGACGACGAGCAGTACTTC.

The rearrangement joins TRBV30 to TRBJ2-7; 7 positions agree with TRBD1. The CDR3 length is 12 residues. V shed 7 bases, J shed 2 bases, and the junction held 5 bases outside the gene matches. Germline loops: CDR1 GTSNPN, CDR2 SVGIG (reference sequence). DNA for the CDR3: TGTGCCTTGACAGGGAACCCCTACGAGCAGTACTTC. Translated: CALTGNPYEQYF.

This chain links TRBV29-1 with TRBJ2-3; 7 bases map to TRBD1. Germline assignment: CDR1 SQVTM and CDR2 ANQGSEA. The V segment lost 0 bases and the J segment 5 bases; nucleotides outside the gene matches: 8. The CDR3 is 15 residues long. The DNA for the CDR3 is TGCAGCGTTGAAGAACAGGGGAGTTTTGGAGATACGCAGTATTTT. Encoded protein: CSVEEQGSFGDTQYF.

CDR3 in amino acids: CASSQERVFTDTQYF. The CDR3 region has the DNA TGCGCCAGCAGCCAAGAGCGAGTTTTCACAGATACGCAGTATTTT. This chain connects TRBV4-1 to TRBJ2-3; D unclear. With 0 bases removed from V and 2 bases from J, the gap between germline ends came to 9 bases. The CDR3 loop spans 15 amino acids. CDR1 and CDR2 (germline): MGHRA, YSYEKL.